This entry lists 26 T cell receptor beta chains sequenced from one sample in a study of blood T cell repertoires in COVID-19. Libraries were prepared by immunoSEQ multiplex PCR; TCRdb keeps only in-frame clonotypes and omits some of them. The sample carries roughly 410,000 clones, approximately 87% recorded once. The source material was peripheral blood. These receptors were collected from a woman aged 55-69 years with COVID-19, enrolled during active disease.

J is TRBJ2-2 and V is TRBV4-1; 8 nucleotides agree with TRBD1. This CDR3 spans 19 amino acids. CDR1 is MGHRA, CDR2 YSYEKL, per germline. The V and J ends lost 1 base and 1 base, in that order; junction bases with no gene match: 11. CDR3: CASSQGRFAGGRNTGELFF. The CDR3 DNA follows: TGCGCCAGCAGCCAAGGTCGATTCGCAGGGGGCCGGAACACCGGGGAGCTGTTTTTT.

Turning to this clone: Other DNA sequences in the sample encode the same CDR3. The rearrangement joins TRBV3-1 (or the pseudogene TRBV3-2) to TRBJ1-1; D ambiguous. Trimming pared 3 bases from V and 3 bases from J, leaving 8 bases between. The CDR3 length is 13 residues. Germline-derived CDR1 and CDR2 are LGHDT and YNNKEL (reference sequence). The CDR3, as DNA: TGTGCCAGCAGCCATCGGGGATACACTGAAGCTTTCTTT. Amino acid sequence: CASSHRGYTEAFF.

This chain connects TRBV4-1 to TRBJ2-5; D might be TRBD1 (6 bases). Germline CDR1 and CDR2: MGHRA and YSYEKL. V lost 1 base, J lost 9 bases, and 21 bases lay in between. This CDR3 comprises 16 residues. Here the CDR3 DNA reads TGCGCCAGCAGCCAAGGCGCGTCCGGCTGGGCAGGGGCCCAGTACTTC. As protein: CASSQGASGWAGAQYF.

The gene calls are TRBV7-2 and TRBJ2-3; weak D call: TRBD2 (6 bases). Germline CDR1 is SGHTA and CDR2 is FQGNSA. Trimming cost V 1 base and J 2 bases, with 10 bases left between them. CDR3 length: 15 residues. The chain's CDR3 is CASSLDAGTTDTQYF. As DNA, the CDR3 is TGTGCCAGCAGCTTAGATGCGGGGACCACAGATACGCAGTATTTT.

This clone occurred once. This chain uses TRBV5-1 with TRBJ1-2; 7 bases match TRBD1. The length of the CDR3 is 19 residues. V was pared by 0 bases and J by 0 bases, with 14 bases of the junction left unmatched. Germline CDR1 is SGHRS and CDR2 is YFSETQ. CDR3 amino acids: CASSLARQGNAGANYGYTF. CDR3 in DNA: TGCGCCAGCAGCTTGGCCCGACAGGGTAATGCTGGGGCTAACTATGGCTACACCTTC. Filled out from reference TRBV5-1 and TRBJ1-2, the complete variable domain reads KAGVTQTPRYLIKTRGQQVTLSCSPISGHRSVSWYQQTPGQGLQFLFEYFSETQRNKGNFPGRFSGRQFSNSRSEMNVSTLELGDSALYLCASSLARQGNAGANYGYTFGSGTRLTVV.

V gene TRBV5-1 combines with J gene TRBJ2-3; TRBD1 might be the D (6 bases). The V end was cut by 2 bases, the J end by 0 bases, with 13 bases between. Germline lookup yields CDR1 SGHRS and CDR2 YFSETQ. The CDR3 runs to 16 residues. The CDR3 loop reads CASSLLTGSSTDTQYF. Here the CDR3 DNA reads TGCGCCAGCAGCTTACTGACAGGTTCTAGCACAGATACGCAGTATTTT.

V usage is TRBV11-2 and J usage is TRBJ2-1; 11 bases line up with TRBD2. The trim removed 3 bases at V and 8 bases at J, leaving 15 bases unmatched. This CDR3 region has 18 residues. Germline V gene sequence: CDR1 SGHAT, CDR2 FQNNGV. Here the CDR3 reads CASSFLTSGARSGDEQFF. The CDR3 DNA reads as TGTGCCAGCAGCTTCCTGACTAGCGGGGCGCGATCAGGCGATGAGCAGTTCTTC.

This clone appeared a few times. The gene calls are TRBV13 and TRBJ2-2; D possibly corresponds to TRBD2 (6 bases). Trimming took 6 bases from V and 4 from J, leaving 18 bases between them. Per the germline V gene, CDR1 is PRHDT and CDR2 is FYEKMQ (reference sequence). The CDR3 consists of 16 residues. The CDR3 nucleotides read TGTGCCAGCAGTCCGGGGAGAGGGGAGGCCACCGGGGAGCTGTTTTTT. Protein sequence: CASSPGRGEATGELFF.

The CDR3 spells CASTLEGSNQPQHF. DNA for the CDR3: TGTGCCAGCACCCTAGAAGGTAGCAATCAGCCCCAGCATTTT. The J gene is TRBJ1-5, the V gene TRBV6-5; no firm D call. Trimming pared 7 bases from V and 0 bases from J, leaving 10 bases between. The germline V gene has CDR1 MNHEY and CDR2 SVGAGI. The CDR3 spans 14 residues.

CDR3 in amino acids: CAISQGLAGAIDTQYF. The CDR3 nucleotides are TGTGCCATCAGTCAGGGACTAGCGGGGGCCATAGATACGCAGTATTTT. This chain links TRBV10-3 with TRBJ2-3; 14 nucleotides match TRBD2. This CDR3 spans 16 amino acids. The junction had 6 bases not matched to a gene; V was cut back by 5 bases and J by 5 bases. Germline V gives CDR1 ENHRY, CDR2 SYGVKD.

In regard to this clone: Other DNA sequences within the sample encode an identical CDR3. The chain combines TRBV9 with TRBJ1-1; D might be TRBD1 (6 bases). The germline V gene has CDR1 SGDLS and CDR2 YYNGEE. CDR3 length equals 14 residues. V lost 0 bases and J 1 base, leaving 7 bases between the germline ends. The CDR3 spells CASSVGQANTEAFF. CDR3 DNA: TGTGCCAGCAGCGTAGGACAGGCGAACACTGAAGCTTTCTTT.

V gene TRBV4-2 combines with J gene TRBJ2-1; 9 positions agree with TRBD1. Per germline, CDR1 LGHNA and CDR2 YNFKEQ. V lost 0 bases and J lost 4; bases outside the gene matches: 7. This CDR3 spans 17 amino acids. CDR3 amino acids: CASSQEGDRVLYNEQFF. DNA of the CDR3: TGTGCCAGCAGCCAAGAGGGGGACAGGGTGCTTTACAATGAGCAGTTCTTC.

The chain uses TRBV3-1 (or the pseudogene TRBV3-2) and TRBJ2-7; 7 positions agree with TRBD2. Germline V gene data show CDR1 as LGHDT and CDR2 as YNNKEL (reference sequence). CDR3 length: 15 amino acids. J was trimmed by 0 bases and V by 0 bases; bases with no gene match: 2. The CDR3 is CASSQDGGGSYEQYF. Here the CDR3 DNA reads TGTGCCAGCAGCCAAGATGGCGGGGGCTCCTACGAGCAGTACTTC.

The V gene is TRBV5-6, the J gene TRBJ1-4; D possibly corresponds to TRBD1 (6 bases). Germline V gives CDR1 SGHDT, CDR2 YYEEEE. The CDR3 has 15 residues. Trimming cost V 1 base and J 4 bases, with 11 bases left between them. This CDR3 is CASSLPGDGNEKLFF. The CDR3 DNA follows: TGTGCCAGCAGCTTGCCAGGGGATGGTAATGAAAAACTGTTTTTT.

This rearrangement joins TRBV5-5 to TRBJ1-2; D not resolved. The CDR3 contains 13 residues. The ends were cut back, 5 bases at V and 7 bases at J, with 15 bases in the middle. CDR1 and CDR2 from the germline V gene are SGHKS and YYEKEE (reference sequence). For the CDR3, the DNA is TGTGCCAGCAGTCGAGTGGTATCTGGTGGCTACACCTTC. This codes for CASSRVVSGGYTF.

The V and J genes are TRBV5-1 and TRBJ1-1; weak D call: TRBD1 (6 bases). CDR1 is SGHRS, CDR2 YFSETQ, per germline. V was shortened by 4 bases and J by 9 bases, with 28 bases between the two germline ends. This CDR3 region has 17 residues. CDR3 loop: CASSPNVDIRTAYQAFF. The CDR3, as DNA: TGCGCCAGCAGCCCCAACGTGGATATTAGGACAGCGTACCAAGCTTTCTTT.

The chain links TRBV3-1 (or the pseudogene TRBV3-2) to TRBJ2-7, with a possible D match to TRBD1 (7 bases). The CDR3 length is 14 residues. In germline, CDR1 is LGHDT, CDR2 YNNKEL (reference sequence). The V gene lost 3 bases and the J gene lost 7 bases, with 16 bases spanning the gap. CDR3 region: CASSHQGGLWEQYF. CDR3 nucleotide sequence: TGTGCCAGCAGCCATCAGGGGGGCCTCTGGGAGCAGTACTTC.

The V call is TRBV9, the J call TRBJ2-6; no clear D. Trimming removed 0 bases from V and 0 bases from J, with 7 bases in between. The CDR3 loop spans 16 amino acids. Germline CDR1 SGDLS, CDR2 YYNGEE. CDR3 bases: TGTGCCAGCAGCGTAGGGCAAATCTCTGGGGCCAACGTCCTGACTTTC. Its protein is CASSVGQISGANVLTF.

The chain joins TRBV7-2 to TRBJ1-3, with a weak D call TRBD1 (6 bases). The CDR3 has 17 amino acids. Trimming took off 4 bases at V and 0 bases at J, with 16 bases between the two ends. Germline CDR1 reads SGHTA; CDR2 reads FQGNSA. The CDR3 loop reads CASSSSDSLFSGNTIYF. CDR3 bases: TGTGCCAGCAGCTCTTCGGACAGCCTCTTCTCTGGAAACACCATATATTTT.

The chain joins TRBV5-1 to TRBJ2-2; TRBD1 matches 7 bases. From germline, CDR1 is SGHRS and CDR2 YFSETQ. The CDR3 spans 14 residues. Trimming took 0 bases from V and 6 from J; bases not matched to a gene: 2. CDR3 sequence (DNA): TGCGCCAGCAGCTTGGCCGACAGGGCCGGGGAGCTGTTTTTT. It specifies CASSLADRAGELFF.

In DNA form, the CDR3 reads TGTGCCAGCAGCCAAGTCGGGGTAGTTAGCGGGGGCCAGTTCTTC. This codes for CASSQVGVVSGGQFF. The chain combines TRBV3-1 (or the pseudogene TRBV3-2) with TRBJ2-1, with TRBD2 identical over 9 bases. Germline CDR1 LGHDT, CDR2 YNNKEL (reference sequence). Unmatched junction bases numbered 11, after V lost 1 base and J lost 13 bases. This CDR3 has 15 residues.

V and J are TRBV18 and TRBJ2-5, with 10 positions matching TRBD2. Germline V gives CDR1 KGHSH, CDR2 LQKENI. Losses at the gene ends were 1 base for V and 1 base for J; bases not matched to a gene: 0. There are 15 residues in the CDR3. The CDR3 region is CASSPQRGGQETQYF. The CDR3 nucleotides are TGTGCCAGCTCACCACAGCGGGGGGGCCAAGAGACCCAGTACTTC.

This clone was recorded once. The rearrangement uses TRBV2 and TRBJ2-3; D might be TRBD1 (7 bases). CDR3 length equals 15 residues. The V gene's germline CDR1 is SNHLY and CDR2 FYNNEI. The ends were cut back, 5 bases at V and 6 bases at J, with 18 bases in the middle. As DNA, the CDR3 is TGTGCCAGCAGTTCTCAGGGGGGACCCACGGATACGCAGTATTTT. Amino acids: CASSSQGGPTDTQYF.

V is TRBV24-1 and J is TRBJ1-2; weak D call: TRBD1 (5 bases). V was pared by 0 bases and J by 7 bases, with 11 bases between. This CDR3 is 14 amino acids long. The germline CDR1 and CDR2 sequences are KGHDR and SFDVKD. CDR3 bases: TGTGCCACCAGTGATTTGAGGTCGACAGTTGGCTACACCTTC. It translates to CATSDLRSTVGYTF.

This clone was observed a single time. V usage is TRBV2 and J usage is TRBJ1-1; TRBD1 aligns across 7 bases. V was pared by 7 bases and J by 2 bases, with 10 bases of the junction left unmatched. The CDR3 is 15 residues long. In germline, CDR1 is SNHLY, CDR2 FYNNEI. The DNA for the CDR3 is TGTGCCAGCACAGTTCGTACAGGGGTTAACACTGAAGCTTTCTTT. This gives the protein CASTVRTGVNTEAFF.

This chain uses TRBV2 with TRBJ1-4; TRBD1 agrees at 7 bases. Unmatched junction bases numbered 5, after V lost 5 bases and J lost 2 bases. Germline CDR1 and CDR2: SNHLY and FYNNEI. The CDR3 length is 15 residues. The CDR3 loop reads CASSHYRGTNEKLFF. The CDR3 nucleotides are TGTGCCAGCAGTCACTACAGGGGTACTAATGAAAAACTGTTTTTT.